The 6 T cell receptor beta chains in this list originate from one sample, sequenced in a study of T cell changes during pregnancy in multiple sclerosis. Here immunoSEQ multiplex PCR was the method, and the copy in TCRdb shows in-frame clones only, minus some. The sample lists 30,000 to 45,000 clones, around 92% seen once, with 26% in the top ten. This specimen was CD8+ T cells from peripheral blood mononuclear cells, taken before pregnancy. The receptors originated from a female donor with multiple sclerosis, enrolled in a pregnancy study.

This clone has a single count. This chain uses TRBV7-6 with TRBJ2-1, with D uncertain. The V end lost 1 base, the J end lost 3 bases, and 10 bases lay between the germline ends. CDR3 size: 15 residues. Per the germline V gene, CDR1 is SGHVS and CDR2 is FNYEAQ. CDR3 sequence (DNA): TGTGCCAGCAGCTTAGGTCTAGTGGACTACAATGAGCAGTTCTTC. Translating it yields CASSLGLVDYNEQFF.

The chain is built from TRBV7-3 and TRBJ2-2; D is unclear. The CDR3 loop spans 13 amino acids. Per germline, CDR1 SGHTA and CDR2 FQGTGA. The germline V and J ends were trimmed by 5 bases and 5 bases, with 9 bases remaining between them. The CDR3 spells CASSPGRTGELFF. DNA for the CDR3: TGTGCCAGCAGCCCCGGTAGAACCGGGGAGCTGTTTTTT. Drawing the rest from reference TRBV7-3 and TRBJ2-2, the complete variable domain is GAGVSQTPSNKVTEKGKYVELRCDPISGHTALYWYRQSLGQGPEFLIYFQGTGAADDSGLPNDRFFAVRPEGSVSTLKIQRTERGDSAVYLCASSPGRTGELFFGEGSRLTVL.

This chain links TRBV7-6 with TRBJ2-3; TRBD2 might be the D (7 bases). V gave up 1 base and J gave up 3 bases, with 11 bases separating them. Germline V gene lookup returns CDR1 SGHVS and CDR2 FNYEAQ. The CDR3 is 15 residues long. CDR3 nucleotides: TGTGCCAGCAGCTTAGGTCGGGGGGCTACAGATACGCAGTATTTT. It is translated as CASSLGRGATDTQYF.

The V gene is TRBV7-9, the J gene TRBJ2-7; the D gene is possibly TRBD2 (6 bases). CDR3 length equals 15 residues. Germline CDR1 reads SEHNR; CDR2 reads FQNEAQ (reference sequence). Trimming removed 4 bases from V and 3 bases from J, with 16 bases in between. The CDR3 loop is CASSSIADANYEQYF. CDR3 bases: TGTGCCAGCAGCTCTATAGCGGACGCTAACTACGAGCAGTACTTC.

The chain joins TRBV9 to TRBJ1-6, with 10 bases lining up with TRBD1. Looked up from germline, CDR1 is SGDLS and CDR2 is YYNGEE. Trimming took 4 bases from V and 9 from J; bases not matched to a gene: 10. The CDR3 totals 16 residues. CDR3 protein: CASSLSRGDRGSPLHF. CDR3 nucleotides: TGTGCCAGCAGCCTCTCCCGAGGGGACAGGGGTTCACCCCTCCACTTT.

This sequence joins TRBV30 and TRBJ1-5; D gene uncertain. The CDR3 contains 16 residues. V shed 0 bases and J shed 3 bases, with 15 bases lying between them. Looked up from germline, CDR1 is GTSNPN and CDR2 is SVGIG (reference sequence). CDR3 nucleotides: TGTGCCTGGAGTGTACGGGAAGTCAGCTTCAATCAGCCCCAGCATTTT. Its translation is CAWSVREVSFNQPQHF.